The 13 T cell receptor beta chains below all came from one sample that was sequenced in a study of CD8 T cells in Susac syndrome. Random hexamers were used to reverse transcribe about 0.45 to 1 ug of RNA. Using its own MiXCR run on the immunoSEQ multiplex PCR reads, TCRdb lists one record per CDR3 protein. The sample has some 150,000 distinct CDR3 sequences, 95% seen once. Sequencing was performed on CD4+ T cells from PBMCs. The receptors come from a human donor with Susac syndrome.

This clonotype appeared a single time. This chain uses TRBV15 with TRBJ2-5; D may be TRBD2 (6 bases). V lost 3 bases to trimming and J lost 4 bases, with 12 bases between them. The germline V gene has CDR1 LNHNV and CDR2 YYDKDF (reference sequence). The CDR3 covers 14 residues. The CDR3 loop reads CATSSRGGRETQYF. The DNA of the CDR3 is TGTGCCACCAGCAGCCGAGGAGGGCGAGAGACCCAGTACTTC. Full variable domain (remainder filled in from reference TRBV15 and TRBJ2-5): DAMVIQNPRYQVTQFGKPVTLSCSQTLNHNVMYWYQQKSSQAPKLLFHYYDKDFNNEADTPDNFQSRRPNTSFCFLDIRSPGLGDTAMYLCATSSRGGRETQYFGPGTRLLVL.

The rearrangement links TRBV29-1 to TRBJ1-1, with D possibly matching TRBD1 (5 bases). V lost 7 bases, J lost 0 bases, and 12 bases lay in between. This CDR3 contains 13 residues. From germline, CDR1 is SQVTM and CDR2 ANQGSEA. CDR3 bases: TGCAGCGGTCAGGGCTTCTTGAACACTGAAGCTTTCTTT. It codes for CSGQGFLNTEAFF. The full variable domain, completed using reference TRBV29-1 and TRBJ1-1, is SAVISQKPSRDICQRGTSLTIQCQVDSQVTMMFWYRQQPGQSLTLIATANQGSEATYESGFVIDKFPISRPNLTFSTLTVSNMSPEDSSIYLCSGQGFLNTEAFFGQGTRLTVV.

This rearrangement joins TRBV7-9 to TRBJ1-5; D not resolved. The CDR3 sequence is 13 residues long. V dropped 7 bases and J dropped 5 bases, with 12 bases sitting between them. Germline CDR1 reads SEHNR; CDR2 reads FQNEAQ (reference sequence). The CDR3 coding sequence is TGTGCCAGCACCATTCAGGCCGATCAGCCCCAGCATTTT. It specifies CASTIQADQPQHF.

The CDR3 reads CASSWGFEDTEAFF. The CDR3 coding sequence is TGCGCCAGCAGCTGGGGGTTCGAGGACACTGAAGCTTTCTTT. The chain uses TRBV5-1 and TRBJ1-1, with D possibly TRBD1 on 5 matching bases. Between the trimmed V and J ends, which lost 3 bases and 3 bases, there was a span of 12 bases. Germline V lookup: CDR1 SGHRS, CDR2 YFSETQ. The CDR3 spans 14 residues.

V and J are TRBV4-1 and TRBJ2-2; 7 nucleotides align to TRBD2. This CDR3 region has 16 residues. Germline V lookup: CDR1 MGHRA, CDR2 YSYEKL. The trim removed 0 bases at V and 1 base at J, leaving 2 bases unmatched. The CDR3 sequence is CASSQEGGWNTGELFF. The CDR3 nucleotides read TGCGCCAGCAGCCAAGAGGGAGGGTGGAACACCGGGGAGCTGTTTTTT.

V usage is TRBV5-1 and J usage is TRBJ2-2, with a weak D call TRBD1 (5 bases). Germline lookup yields CDR1 SGHRS and CDR2 YFSETQ. V lost 1 base and J 3 bases, leaving 10 bases between the germline ends. This CDR3 has 15 amino acids. The CDR3 bases are TGCGCCAGCAGCTTGTCAGGGTCGGACACCGGGGAGCTGTTTTTT. It encodes CASSLSGSDTGELFF.

J is TRBJ2-1 and V is TRBV3-1, with D possibly being TRBD2 (5 bases). The CDR3 is 16 residues long. The V and J ends lost 1 base and 1 base respectively, with 11 bases between them. Germline CDR1 and CDR2: LGHDT and YNNKEL (reference sequence). The CDR3 sequence: CASSQVGGRSYNEQFF. DNA of the CDR3: TGTGCCAGCAGCCAAGTAGGCGGGCGGTCCTACAATGAGCAGTTCTTC.

This chain uses TRBV4-3 with TRBJ2-3; tentative D call: TRBD1 (5 bases). V was clipped by 0 bases and J by 12 bases, with 16 bases between them. The germline CDR1 and CDR2 sequences are LGHNA and YSLEER. This CDR3 is 14 amino acids long. In DNA form, the CDR3 reads TGCGCCAGCAGCCAAGAGTTACAGGACGGATCACAGTATTTT. Residues: CASSQELQDGSQYF.

The chain combines TRBV20-1 with TRBJ2-3, with a weak D call TRBD2 (5 bases). The CDR3 has 14 amino acids. CDR1 is DFQATT, CDR2 SNEGSKA, per germline (reference sequence). Trimming removed 0 bases from V and 0 bases from J, with 7 bases in between. The CDR3 bases are TGCAGTGCTAGAGAGGAGGCTAGCACAGATACGCAGTATTTT. This sequence encodes CSAREEASTDTQYF.

The chain employs TRBV27 and TRBJ2-1; the match to TRBD1 covers 7 bases. The germline V gene has CDR1 MNHEY and CDR2 SMNVEV (reference sequence). Trimming cost V 5 bases and J 6 bases; bases outside gene matches: 10. This CDR3 is 15 amino acids long. In DNA, the CDR3 is TGTGCCAGCAGTATACCGACAGGGCCGGTCAATGAGCAGTTCTTC. Its protein is CASSIPTGPVNEQFF.

The chain recombines TRBV30 with TRBJ1-5; D is uncertain. With 2 bases removed from V and 1 base from J, the gap between germline ends came to 6 bases. Germline values: CDR1 GTSNPN, CDR2 SVGIG (reference sequence). The CDR3 is made up of 13 amino acids. CDR3 in DNA: TGTGCCTGGAGTCCCTCGAGCAATCAGCCCCAGCATTTT. This encodes CAWSPSSNQPQHF.

The CDR3 region is CSALTDKETQYF. Written as DNA, the CDR3 is TGCAGTGCTTTGACAGACAAGGAGACCCAGTACTTC. The chain has TRBV20-1 and TRBJ2-5; D might be TRBD1 (5 bases). The CDR3 sequence is 12 residues long. Trimming cost V 5 bases and J 5 bases, with 12 bases left between them. CDR1 and CDR2 (germline): DFQATT, SNEGSKA (reference sequence).

This rearrangement joins TRBV5-1 to TRBJ1-5; no reliable D call. Trimming took 0 bases from V and 7 from J, leaving 8 bases between them. This CDR3 spans 13 amino acids. The V gene's germline CDR1 is SGHRS and CDR2 YFSETQ. CDR3 sequence reads: CASSLVGEQPQHF. CDR3 sequence (DNA): TGCGCCAGCAGCTTGGTCGGGGAACAGCCCCAGCATTTT.